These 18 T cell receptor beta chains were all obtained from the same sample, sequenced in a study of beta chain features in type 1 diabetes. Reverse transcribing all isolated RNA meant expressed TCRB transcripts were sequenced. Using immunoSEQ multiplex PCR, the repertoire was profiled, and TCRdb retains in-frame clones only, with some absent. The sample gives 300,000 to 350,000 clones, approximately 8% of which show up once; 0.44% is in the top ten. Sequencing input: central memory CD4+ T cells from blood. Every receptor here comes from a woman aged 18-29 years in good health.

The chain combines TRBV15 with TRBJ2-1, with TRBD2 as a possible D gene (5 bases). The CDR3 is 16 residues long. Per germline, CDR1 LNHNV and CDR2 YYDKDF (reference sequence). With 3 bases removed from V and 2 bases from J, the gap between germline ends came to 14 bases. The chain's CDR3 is CATSRLAGRAYNEQFF. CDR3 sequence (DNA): TGTGCCACCAGCAGGTTAGCTGGGAGAGCCTACAATGAGCAGTTCTTC.

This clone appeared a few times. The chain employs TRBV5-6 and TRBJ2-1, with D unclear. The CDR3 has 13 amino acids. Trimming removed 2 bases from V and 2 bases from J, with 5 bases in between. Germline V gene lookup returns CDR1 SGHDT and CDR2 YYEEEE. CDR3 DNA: TGTGCCAGCAGCTTTTATCCCTACAATGAGCAGTTCTTC. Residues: CASSFYPYNEQFF.

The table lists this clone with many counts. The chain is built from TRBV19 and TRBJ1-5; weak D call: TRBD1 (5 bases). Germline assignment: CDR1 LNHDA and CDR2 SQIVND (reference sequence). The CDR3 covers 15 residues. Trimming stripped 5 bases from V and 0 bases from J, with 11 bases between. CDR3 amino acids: CASSVGLVSNQPQHF. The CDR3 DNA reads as TGTGCCAGTAGTGTGGGACTTGTTAGCAATCAGCCCCAGCATTTT.

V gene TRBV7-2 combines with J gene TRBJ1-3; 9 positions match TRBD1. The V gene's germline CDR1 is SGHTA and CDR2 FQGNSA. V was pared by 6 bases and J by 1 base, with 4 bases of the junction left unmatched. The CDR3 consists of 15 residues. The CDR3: CASRLDRGSGNTIYF. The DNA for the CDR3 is TGTGCCAGCAGGTTGGACAGGGGATCTGGAAACACCATATATTTT.

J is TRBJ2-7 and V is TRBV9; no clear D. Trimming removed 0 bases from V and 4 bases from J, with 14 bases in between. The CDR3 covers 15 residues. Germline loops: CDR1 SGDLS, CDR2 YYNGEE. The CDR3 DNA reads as TGTGCCAGCAGCGTAGATATTGGGGTCGGGTACGAGCAGTACTTC. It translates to CASSVDIGVGYEQYF.

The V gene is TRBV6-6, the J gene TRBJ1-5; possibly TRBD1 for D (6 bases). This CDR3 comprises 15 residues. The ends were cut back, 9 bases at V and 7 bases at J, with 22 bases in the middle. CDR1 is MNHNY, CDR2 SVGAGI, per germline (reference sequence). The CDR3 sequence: CASKRQNSRGQPQHF. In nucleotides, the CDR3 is TGTGCCAGTAAACGACAAAACTCCAGGGGCCAGCCCCAGCATTTT.

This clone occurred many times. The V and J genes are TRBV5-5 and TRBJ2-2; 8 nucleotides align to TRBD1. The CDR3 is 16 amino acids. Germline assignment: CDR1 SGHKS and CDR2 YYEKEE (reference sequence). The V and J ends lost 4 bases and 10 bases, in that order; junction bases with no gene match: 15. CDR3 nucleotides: TGTGCCAGCAGCCGGAGACAGGGGTTGCTTATCGAGGAGCTGTTTTTT. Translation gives CASSRRQGLLIEELFF.

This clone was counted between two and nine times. The CDR3 here is CASGQGEQYF. CDR3 sequence (DNA): TGTGCCAGCGGACAGGGCGAGCAGTACTTC. The genes are TRBV7-9 and TRBJ2-7; 8 bases are shared with TRBD1. The CDR3 runs 10 residues. Germline V lookup: CDR1 SEHNR, CDR2 FQNEAQ (reference sequence). V lost 8 bases, J lost 6 bases, and 0 bases stayed unmatched.

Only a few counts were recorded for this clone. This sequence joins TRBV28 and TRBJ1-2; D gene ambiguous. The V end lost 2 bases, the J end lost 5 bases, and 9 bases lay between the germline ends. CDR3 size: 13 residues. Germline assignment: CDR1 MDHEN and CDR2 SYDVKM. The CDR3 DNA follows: TGTGCCAGCAGTTTAACGGGGAAATATGGCTACACCTTC. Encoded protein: CASSLTGKYGYTF.

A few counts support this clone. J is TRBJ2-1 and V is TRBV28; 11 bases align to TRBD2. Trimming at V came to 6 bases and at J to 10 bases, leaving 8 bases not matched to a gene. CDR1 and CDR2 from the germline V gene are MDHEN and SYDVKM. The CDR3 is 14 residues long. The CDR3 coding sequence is TGTGCCAGCAGCAATAGCGGGAGGGTCGGCGAGCAGTTCTTC. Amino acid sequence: CASSNSGRVGEQFF.

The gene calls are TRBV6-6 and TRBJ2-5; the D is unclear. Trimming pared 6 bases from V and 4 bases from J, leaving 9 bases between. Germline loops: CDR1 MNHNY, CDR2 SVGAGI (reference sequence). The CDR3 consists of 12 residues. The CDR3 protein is CASSLDLETQYF. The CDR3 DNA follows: TGTGCCAGCAGCTTAGACCTAGAGACCCAGTACTTC.

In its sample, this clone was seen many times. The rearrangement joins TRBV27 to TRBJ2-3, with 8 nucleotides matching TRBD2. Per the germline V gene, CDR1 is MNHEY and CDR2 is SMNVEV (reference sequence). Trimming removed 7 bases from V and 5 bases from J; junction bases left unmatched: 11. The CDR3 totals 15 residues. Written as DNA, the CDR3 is TGTGCCAGCACCTCACGGGGGGGCGCTGGAGATACGCAGTATTTT. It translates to CASTSRGGAGDTQYF.

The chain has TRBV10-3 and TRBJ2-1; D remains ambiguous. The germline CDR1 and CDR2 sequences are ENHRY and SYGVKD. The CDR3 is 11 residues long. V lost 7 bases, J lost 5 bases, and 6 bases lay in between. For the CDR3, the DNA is TGTGCCATCAAAGAAAACAATGAGCAGTTCTTC. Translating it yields CAIKENNEQFF.

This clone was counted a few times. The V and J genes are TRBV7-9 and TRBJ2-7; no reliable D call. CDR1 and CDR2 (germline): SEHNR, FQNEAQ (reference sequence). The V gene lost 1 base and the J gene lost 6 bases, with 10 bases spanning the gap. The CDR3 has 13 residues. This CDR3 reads CASSLDPLAEQYF. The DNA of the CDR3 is TGTGCCAGCAGCTTAGACCCGCTGGCCGAGCAGTACTTC. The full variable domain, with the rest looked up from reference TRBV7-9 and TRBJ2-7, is DTGVSQNPRHKITKRGQNVTFRCDPISEHNRLYWYRQTLGQGPEFLTYFQNEAQLEKSRLLSDRFSAERPKGSFSTLEIQRTEQGDSAMYLCASSLDPLAEQYFGPGTRLTVT.

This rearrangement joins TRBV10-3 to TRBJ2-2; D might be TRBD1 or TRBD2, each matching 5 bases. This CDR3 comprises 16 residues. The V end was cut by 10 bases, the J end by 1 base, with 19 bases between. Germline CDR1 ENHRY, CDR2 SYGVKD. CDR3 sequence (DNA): TGTGCCACCTTGGGGCGGTCGAGGGAGAACACCGGGGAGCTGTTTTTT. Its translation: CATLGRSRENTGELFF.

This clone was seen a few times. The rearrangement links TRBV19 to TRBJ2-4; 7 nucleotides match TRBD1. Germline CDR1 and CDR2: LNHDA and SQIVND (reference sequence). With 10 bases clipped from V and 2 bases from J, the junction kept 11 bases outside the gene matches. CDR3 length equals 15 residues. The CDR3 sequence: CATQIRDSTKNIQYF. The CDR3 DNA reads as TGTGCCACCCAAATCCGGGACAGCACCAAAAACATTCAGTACTTC.

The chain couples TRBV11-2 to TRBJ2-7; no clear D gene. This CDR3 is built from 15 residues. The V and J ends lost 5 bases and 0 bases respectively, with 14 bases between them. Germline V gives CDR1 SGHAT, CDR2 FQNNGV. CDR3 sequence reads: CASSASASSSYEQYF. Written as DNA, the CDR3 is TGTGCCAGCAGCGCTAGTGCCTCGAGCTCCTACGAGCAGTACTTC.

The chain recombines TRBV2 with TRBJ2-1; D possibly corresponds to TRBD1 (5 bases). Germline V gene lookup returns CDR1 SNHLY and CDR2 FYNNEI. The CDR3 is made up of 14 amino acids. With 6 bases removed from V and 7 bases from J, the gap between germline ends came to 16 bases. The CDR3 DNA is TGTGCCAGCAGCCAATCTCAGGGTTGGAATGAGCAGTTCTTC. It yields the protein CASSQSQGWNEQFF.